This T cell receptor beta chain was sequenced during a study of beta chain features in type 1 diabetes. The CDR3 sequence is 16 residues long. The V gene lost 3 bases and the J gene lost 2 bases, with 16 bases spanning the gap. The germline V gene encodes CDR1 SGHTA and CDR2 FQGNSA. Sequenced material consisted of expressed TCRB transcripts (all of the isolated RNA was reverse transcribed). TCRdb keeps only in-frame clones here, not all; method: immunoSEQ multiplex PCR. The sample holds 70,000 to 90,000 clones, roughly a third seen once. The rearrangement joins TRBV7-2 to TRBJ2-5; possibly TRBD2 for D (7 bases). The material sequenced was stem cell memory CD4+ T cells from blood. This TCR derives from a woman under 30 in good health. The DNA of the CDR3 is TGTGCCAGCAGCTTTCTTATGGGAGGGGGACAAGAGACCCAGTACTTC. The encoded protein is CASSFLMGGGQETQYF.